The clone carrying this TCR beta chain was counted a single time. The sample is drawn from a study of blood T cell repertoires in COVID-19. Study context: Samples came from the United States, Italy and Spain, spanning acute and convalescent COVID-19. The analysed material was cDNA or gDNA that came from T cells, B-cell-depleted T cells, or PBMCs.

Recruitment covered 20 to 25 US areas and drew participants whose ages spanned 18 to 89 years. V lost 9 bases and J lost 7, with 16 bases in between. The germline CDR1 and CDR2 sequences are SEHNR and FQNEAQ (reference sequence). The CDR3 consists of 14 residues. Study processing details: It was from reference gene primer amplification that nucleated cell counts were estimated. Measured with immunoSEQ multiplex PCR; TCRdb has only the in-frame clones, and not every one. V, J and clone size were drawn from that table, and D and trimming were deduced from the DNA. Counted here are approximately 260,000 clones, under 90% occurring once; the ten biggest clones make up 1.5% to 2%.

Sequencing was done on a sample of PBMCs or T cells enriched from blood (not recorded which). The sequence was obtained from a woman aged 55-75 years who had recovered from COVID-19. The V call is TRBV7-9, the J call TRBJ1-6; weak D call: TRBD1 (6 bases). CDR3 region: CASQSRGTNSPLHF. In DNA form, the CDR3 reads TGTGCCAGTCAATCCAGGGGCACCAATTCACCCCTCCACTTT.